These 21 T cell receptor beta chains came from one sample sequenced in a study of cytomegalovirus exposure and HLA in healthy donors. PCR primers comprised 60 Vbeta and 13 Jbeta primers. Libraries were prepared by immunoSEQ multiplex PCR; TCRdb keeps only in-frame clonotypes and omits some of them. The data hold around 150,000 clones, with over 70% observed a single time. Sequencing used PBMCs. These TCRs come from a male donor in good health and CMV-seronegative.

In its sample, this clone was seen a few times. The chain couples TRBV7-6 to TRBJ2-7; D remains unclear. V shed 4 bases and J shed 7 bases, with 8 bases lying between them. CDR1 is SGHVS, CDR2 FNYEAQ, per germline. This CDR3 contains 11 residues. The CDR3 region is CASSSEEEQYF. CDR3 in DNA: TGTGCCAGCAGCTCCGAAGAGGAGCAGTACTTC.

V and J are TRBV28 and TRBJ1-1; D gene uncertain. CDR1 is MDHEN and CDR2 is SYDVKM in the germline V gene. Trimming removed 9 bases from V and 6 bases from J, with 8 bases in between. The CDR3 totals 10 residues. CDR3 loop: CASGRSEAFF. In DNA form, the CDR3 reads TGTGCCAGTGGGCGTTCTGAAGCTTTCTTT.

V and J are TRBV30 and TRBJ1-5; D possibly corresponds to TRBD1 (6 bases). The CDR3 has 14 residues. V lost 1 base to trimming and J lost 3 bases, with 10 bases between them. Germline CDR1 reads GTSNPN; CDR2 reads SVGIG (reference sequence). Written as DNA, the CDR3 is TGTGCCTGGAGTGACGGGGGGCTCAATCAGCCCCAGCATTTT. Its protein product is CAWSDGGLNQPQHF. Full variable domain (outside the CDR3, taken from reference TRBV30 and TRBJ1-5): SQTIHQWPATLVQPVGSPLSLECTVEGTSNPNLYWYRQAAGRGLQLLFYSVGIGQISSEVPQNLSASRPQDRQFILSSKKLLLSDSGFYLCAWSDGGLNQPQHFGDGTRLSIL.

The V gene is TRBV6-1, the J gene TRBJ2-5; D gene uncertain. TRBJ2-7 explains the end of the DNA better; the J call may be wrong. The CDR3 consists of 11 residues. Germline V lookup: CDR1 MNHNS, CDR2 SASEGT. The CDR3 sequence is CASSEPYEQYF. CDR3 bases: TGTGCCAGCAGTGAGCCCTACGAGCAGTACTTC.

This clone was seen just once. The chain carries TRBV7-8 and TRBJ2-7, with 9 bases aligning to TRBD2. The V segment lost 7 bases and the J segment 6 bases; nucleotides outside the gene matches: 19. This CDR3 region has 17 residues. The germline CDR1 and CDR2 sequences are SGHVS and FQNEAQ. Written as DNA, the CDR3 is TGTGCCAGCAAACTAAGTCGGCGGGAGGGCCCATCCGGCGAGCAGTACTTC. This sequence encodes CASKLSRREGPSGEQYF.

This clone was observed a handful of times. This chain links TRBV5-5 with TRBJ1-3; 8 nucleotides agree with TRBD1. The germline V gene has CDR1 SGHKS and CDR2 YYEKEE (reference sequence). Trimming at V came to 1 base and at J to 1 base, leaving 13 bases not matched to a gene. This CDR3 region has 19 residues. In nucleotides, the CDR3 is TGTGCCAGCAGCTTGAGGGAGGTGGCAGGGGGCGATTCTGGAAACACCATATATTTT. This gives the protein CASSLREVAGGDSGNTIYF.

This chain uses TRBV9 with TRBJ2-7, with a tentative D call TRBD1 (6 bases). This CDR3 has 15 residues. Germline V gene sequence: CDR1 SGDLS, CDR2 YYNGEE. Trimming removed 0 bases at V and 2 bases at J, with 12 bases between. For the CDR3, the DNA is TGTGCCAGCAGCGTAGAGACAGGTATAACCTACGAGCAGTACTTC. Translation: CASSVETGITYEQYF.

V gene TRBV28 combines with J gene TRBJ1-1; no definite D call. Germline CDR1 MDHEN, CDR2 SYDVKM. V was pared by 8 bases and J by 0 bases, with 13 bases between. The CDR3 loop spans 14 amino acids. CDR3 in DNA: TGTGCCAGCGGGAACAGAGGGCTGAACACTGAAGCTTTCTTT. Protein sequence: CASGNRGLNTEAFF.

The chain uses TRBV2 and TRBJ2-5; 12 bases align to TRBD2. The germline CDR1 and CDR2 sequences are SNHLY and FYNNEI. CDR3 size: 14 residues. Unmatched junction bases numbered 4, after V lost 6 bases and J lost 5 bases. The CDR3 loop is CASRTSGSIETQYF. The CDR3 bases are TGTGCCAGCAGGACTAGCGGGAGCATCGAGACCCAGTACTTC.

This chain uses TRBV7-9 with TRBJ2-6; TRBD1 matches at 8 bases. This CDR3 has 17 residues. V trimming: 5 bases; J trimming: 2 bases; junction bases outside the gene matches: 8. Per the germline V gene, CDR1 is SEHNR and CDR2 is FQNEAQ (reference sequence). CDR3 sequence: CASSGSGGSTGANVLTF. CDR3 nucleotides: TGTGCCAGCAGCGGATCAGGGGGCTCAACTGGGGCCAACGTCCTGACTTTC.

The sample holds a few counts of this clone. The rearrangement links TRBV15 to TRBJ2-7; TRBD1 might be the D (5 bases). This CDR3 is built from 15 residues. The V gene lost 0 bases and the J gene lost 1 base, with 10 bases spanning the gap. CDR1 is LNHNV, CDR2 YYDKDF, per germline (reference sequence). This CDR3 reads CATSRELDTSYEQYF. Written as DNA, the CDR3 is TGTGCCACCAGCAGAGAGTTGGACACGTCCTACGAGCAGTACTTC.

CDR3 region: CASRSGGRVNEQFF. DNA for the CDR3: TGTGCCAGCAGAAGCGGGGGGCGGGTCAATGAGCAGTTCTTC. The chain combines TRBV5-4 with TRBJ2-1, with TRBD2 identical over 9 bases. The length of the CDR3 is 14 residues. CDR1 is SGHNT, CDR2 YYREEE, per germline (reference sequence). With 5 bases clipped from V and 6 bases from J, the junction kept 6 bases outside the gene matches. The whole variable domain, remainder taken from reference TRBV5-4 and TRBJ2-1, is ETGVTQSPTHLIKTRGQQVTLRCSSQSGHNTVSWYQQALGQGPQFIFQYYREEENGRGNFPPRFSGLQFPNYSSELNVNALELDDSALYLCASRSGGRVNEQFFGPGTRLTVL.

This clone showed up just a few times. The gene calls are TRBV20-1 and TRBJ2-7; D possibly corresponds to TRBD1 (5 bases). The germline gives CDR1 DFQATT, CDR2 SNEGSKA (reference sequence). V lost 6 bases and J 2 bases, leaving 8 bases between the germline ends. CDR3 length equals 11 residues. CDR3 nucleotide sequence: TGCAGTGCCCAGGGCACCTACGAGCAGTACTTC. Its translation is CSAQGTYEQYF.

This clone appeared a single time. The chain recombines TRBV18 with TRBJ2-3, with D possibly TRBD1 on 6 matching bases. Per the germline V gene, CDR1 is KGHSH and CDR2 is LQKENI. Trimming removed 1 base from V and 1 base from J, with 6 bases in between. CDR3 length: 14 residues. The chain's CDR3 is CASSPRQGTDTQYF. Written as DNA, the CDR3 is TGTGCCAGCTCACCACGACAGGGCACAGATACGCAGTATTTT.

The CDR3 coding sequence is TGTGCCAGCAGCTTAAAGCTTACCACAGGGGGTCGGCACGAGCAGTACTTC. This encodes CASSLKLTTGGRHEQYF. The rearrangement links TRBV11-1 to TRBJ2-7, with 8 bases lining up with TRBD1. The V gene's germline CDR1 is SGHAT and CDR2 FQDESV (reference sequence). This CDR3 spans 17 amino acids. The V segment lost 2 bases and the J segment 5 bases; nucleotides outside the gene matches: 14.

The chain has TRBV7-8 and TRBJ2-7; possible D gene TRBD1, 7 bases. The CDR3 is 18 residues long. Trimming removed 5 bases from V and 5 bases from J, with 28 bases in between. Germline V gene data show CDR1 as SGHVS and CDR2 as FQNEAQ. CDR3 amino acids: CASSPPGTEVSGGNEQYF. CDR3 sequence (DNA): TGTGCCAGCAGCCCTCCTGGGACAGAGGTTTCCGGGGGAAACGAGCAGTACTTC.

In the case of this clone: The same CDR3 arises from other DNA sequences in this sample as well. The V and J genes are TRBV7-2 and TRBJ2-7, with 12 bases identical to TRBD2. The CDR3 extends over 15 amino acids. The germline gives CDR1 SGHTA, CDR2 FQGNSA. J lost 4 bases, V lost 3 bases, and 4 bases had no gene match. CDR3 DNA: TGTGCCAGCAGCTTCCCTAGCGGGAGGGGATACGAGCAGTACTTC. This translates into CASSFPSGRGYEQYF.

CDR3 DNA: TGTGCCAGCAGCCTACAGGTCTCTGGAAACACCATATATTTT. Residues: CASSLQVSGNTIYF. The chain recombines TRBV11-2 with TRBJ1-3, with a possible D match to TRBD1 (5 bases). Trimming left V 5 bases short and J 0 bases short, with 8 bases between. CDR1 is SGHAT and CDR2 is FQNNGV in the germline V gene. The length of the CDR3 is 14 residues.

The chain has TRBV5-8 and TRBJ1-2; 8 bases agree with TRBD1. The CDR3 has 15 amino acids. V lost 3 bases to trimming and J lost 4 bases; unmatched junction nucleotides: 8. CDR1 and CDR2 (germline): SGHTS, YDEGEE. The CDR3 spells CASSWGQVTSYGYTF. The DNA of the CDR3 is TGTGCCAGCAGCTGGGGACAGGTGACTAGCTATGGCTACACCTTC.

This sequence joins TRBV7-9 and TRBJ1-1; TRBD1 aligns across 12 bases. Germline-derived CDR1 and CDR2 are SEHNR and FQNEAQ (reference sequence). Unmatched junction bases numbered 11, after V lost 5 bases and J lost 10 bases. The CDR3 loop spans 15 amino acids. The chain's CDR3 is CASSARDRGLRGAFF. DNA of the CDR3: TGTGCCAGCAGCGCCCGGGACAGGGGGCTAAGGGGAGCTTTCTTT.

The V and J genes are TRBV28 and TRBJ1-5, with D perhaps matching TRBD1 (5 bases). CDR3 length equals 15 residues. The germline V and J ends were trimmed by 6 bases and 0 bases, with 12 bases remaining between them. Germline values: CDR1 MDHEN, CDR2 SYDVKM. This CDR3 is CASSRGLSSNQPQHF. In DNA form, the CDR3 reads TGTGCCAGCAGCCGGGGACTTTCTAGCAATCAGCCCCAGCATTTT.